This TCR beta chain was captured by sequencing in a study of blood T cell repertoires in COVID-19. Study information: The United States, Italy and Spain supplied acute and convalescent COVID-19 samples. The cDNA or gDNA used as material had been derived from T cells, B-cell-depleted T cells, or PBMCs.

Authors' analysis steps: Reference gene primers were amplified, and this amplification served to estimate nucleated cell counts. Measured with immunoSEQ multiplex PCR; TCRdb has only the in-frame clones, and not every one. Clonal size and the V and J genes are those of that table, whereas D and trimming came from the DNA. This sample has about 190,000 clones, with approximately 91% found just once. The germline V gene encodes CDR1 MNHEY and CDR2 SMNVEV (reference sequence). With 4 bases removed from V and 6 bases from J, the gap between germline ends came to 10 bases. The length of the CDR3 is 13 residues.

The sample comprised peripheral blood. The J gene is TRBJ1-5, the V gene TRBV27; D is possibly TRBD1 (5 bases). This receptor was obtained from a man aged 35 to 55 with acute or convalescent COVID-19. The CDR3 protein is CASSWGAFQPQHF. The CDR3 coding sequence is TGTGCCAGCAGTTGGGGCGCTTTTCAGCCCCAGCATTTT.